Presented here are 10 T cell receptor beta chains from one specimen sequenced in a study of T cell clonality in common variable immunodeficiency. This table comes from immunoSEQ multiplex PCR, and its TCRdb copy is limited to in-frame clones, with some not included. The repertoire has 25,000 to 30,000 clones, none seen only once; the ten largest take 4%. Findings and limits, study-wide: Common variable immunodeficiency TCR beta sequences reportedly had fewer deletions and N-nucleotide insertions.

The antigens these receptors bind are not known. The sequenced sample consisted of peripheral blood mononuclear cells. Receptor source: a human donor with common variable immunodeficiency.

For this clone: From the germline J gene comes the end of the CDR3, since the read stops 3 residues before it. The chain recombines TRBV11-1 with TRBJ2-7; weak D call: TRBD1 (6 bases). This CDR3 region has 14 residues. Between the trimmed V and J ends, which lost 8 bases and 2 bases, there was a span of 16 bases. Germline V gene sequence: CDR1 SGHAT, CDR2 FQDESV (reference sequence). The sequenced part of the CDR3 DNA is TGTGCCAGCTCCAGGGGCAGTTCCCCCTACGAG. Translation: CASSRGSSPYE. The complete CDR3 reads CASSRGSSPYEQYF.

This clone was detected ten times or more. The CDR3 extends 3 residues past the end of the read, so its final part is completed from the germline J gene. The rearrangement links TRBV19 to TRBJ2-2, with 11 bases identical to TRBD1. CDR3 length: 15 residues. Germline V CDR1 and CDR2: LNHDA, SQIVND (reference sequence). V lost 7 bases to trimming and J lost 4 bases; unmatched junction nucleotides: 5. The sequenced CDR3 bases are TGTGCCAGTAAAGAGGACAGGGGGCCCACCGGGGAG. It codes for CASKEDRGPTGE. The full CDR3 protein reads CASKEDRGPTGELFF.

On this clone itself: Read data end 3 residues before the CDR3 end; the end is taken from the germline J gene. This sequence joins TRBV19 and TRBJ1-5, with 8 positions matching TRBD1. With 3 bases clipped from V and 5 bases from J, the junction kept 15 bases outside the gene matches. Looked up from germline, CDR1 is LNHDA and CDR2 is SQIVND (reference sequence). The CDR3 consists of 18 residues. CDR3 bases read: TGTGCCAGTAGTATGCGCGGATACCTTGGACAGGGCCATCAGCCC. It specifies CASSMRGYLGQGHQP. The complete CDR3 reads CASSMRGYLGQGHQPQHF.

This clone is labeled medium-sized. The read is 3 residues too short to cover the CDR3 end, so that end is filled in from the germline J gene. This rearrangement joins TRBV28 to TRBJ2-6, with D maybe TRBD1 (5 bases). The CDR3 loop spans 15 amino acids. Trimming shortened V by 2 bases and J by 0 bases, and 5 bases separated the two germline ends. Germline CDR1 is MDHEN and CDR2 is SYDVKM. CDR3 loop: CASSLQGSGANVLTF. Partial CDR3 DNA: TGTGCCAGCAGTTTACAGGGCTCTGGGGCCAACGTC.

The table lists this clone with a few counts. The read stops 3 residues short of the end of the CDR3; the missing end is completed from the germline J gene. The chain couples TRBV5-6 to TRBJ1-5, with D uncertain. The CDR3 consists of 13 residues. CDR1 and CDR2 from the germline V gene are SGHDT and YYEEEE. V shed 0 bases and J shed 7 bases, with 8 bases lying between them. The CDR3 region is CASSLASGQPQHF. The part of the CDR3 DNA that was read is TGTGCCAGCAGCTTGGCCTCGGGGCAGCCC.

In its sample, this clone ranks as medium-sized (0.01 to 0.1%). The read halts 3 residues ahead of the CDR3 end, with the missing end drawn from the germline J gene. The chain links TRBV7-3 to TRBJ2-5; D not certain. The CDR3 length is 12 residues. V lost 6 bases and J 5 bases, leaving 10 bases between the germline ends. The germline CDR1 and CDR2 sequences are SGHTA and FQGTGA. The DNA read from the CDR3 is TGTGCCAGCAGGGCAGGATCCGAGACC. The encoded protein is CASRAGSET. The whole CDR3 protein reads CASRAGSETQYF.

This clone was seen ten or more times. The CDR3 extends 3 residues past the end of the read, so its final part is completed from the germline J gene. V and J are TRBV11-2 and TRBJ2-4; no firm D call. V was shortened by 1 base and J by 9 bases, with 10 bases between the two germline ends. Germline CDR1 reads SGHAT; CDR2 reads FQNNGV. The CDR3 runs 13 residues. The CDR3 reads CASSLGSKGIQYF. The CDR3 DNA, read in part, is TGTGCCAGCAGCTTAGGGTCTAAGGGCATT.

This clone was recorded many times. The sequenced CDR3 bases are TGTGCCAGCAGTTTTGGGGGGACAGGAAGGAATTCACCC. The encoded protein is CASSFGGTGRNSP. The whole CDR3 sequence reads CASSFGGTGRNSPLHF. The gene calls are TRBV12-3 or TRBV12-4 and TRBJ1-6, with 8 positions matching TRBD1. Coverage ceases 3 residues before the CDR3 finishes, and the germline J gene fills in the end. After removal of 3 bases from V and 7 bases from J, the junction contained 8 bases not matched to a gene. The CDR3 has 16 amino acids.

The CDR3: CSARVRDRGLNGYTF. The CDR3 bases that were read are TGCAGTGCTAGAGTCCGGGACAGGGGGCTTAACGGC. The genes are TRBV20-1 and TRBJ1-2; TRBD1 matches 12 bases. Read coverage stops 3 residues before the CDR3 terminus; the germline J gene supplies the remainder. This CDR3 contains 15 residues. Germline V gene lookup returns CDR1 DFQATT and CDR2 SNEGSKA (reference sequence).

Remarks on this clone: The read falls 3 residues short of the CDR3 end, and the missing part is taken from the germline J gene. V is TRBV7-3 and J is TRBJ1-2; weak D call: TRBD1 (5 bases). CDR3 length: 13 residues. The ends were cut back, 5 bases at V and 4 bases at J, with 11 bases in the middle. The V gene's germline CDR1 is SGHTA and CDR2 FQGTGA. The CDR3 spells CASSPTGVYGYTF. Partial CDR3 DNA: TGTGCCAGCAGCCCAACAGGCGTCTATGGC.